These T cell receptor beta chains were read from a single sample in a study of cytomegalovirus exposure and HLA in healthy donors. Using immunoSEQ multiplex PCR, the repertoire was profiled, and TCRdb retains in-frame clones only, with some absent. Of about 50,000 clones listed, roughly four fifths were seen once; the top ten hold 2.5% to 3%. Source material: PBMCs. The receptors were sampled from a woman aged 40 to 55 in good health and CMV-seropositive. Both conserved end residues are part of each CDR3. The order of the fields is V gene, J gene, CDR3 protein.

>TRBV30|TRBJ2-7
CAWMRGRLSGEQYF
>TRBV19|TRBJ2-7
CASSTLGQGPRYF
>TRBV7-2|TRBJ1-2
CASSPRGNYGYTF
>TRBV7-3|TRBJ2-2
CASRGGPGTGELFF
>TRBV5-4|TRBJ1-3
CASSLAGVSGNTIYF
>TRBV4-3|TRBJ1-1
CASSLGADRVNTEAFF
>TRBV7-2|TRBJ1-2
CASSLQGGLGYGYTF
>TRBV5-1|TRBJ1-6
CASSRVPGTGDPSLHF
>TRBV6-6|TRBJ1-1
CASSYRLDTEAFF
>TRBV10-3|TRBJ2-7
CAISETGSHEQYF
>TRBV2|TRBJ1-4
CASSRVGQTNEKLFF
>TRBV19|TRBJ1-2
CASSIGTGVLYYGYTF
>TRBV9|TRBJ1-2
CASSVEGVASYGYTF
>TRBV6-5|TRBJ2-5
CASSPGRETQYF
>TRBV18|TRBJ2-3
CASSPRQGFGTDTQYF
>TRBV7-3|TRBJ1-2
CASSSGRGGYTF
>TRBV6-5|TRBJ2-2
CASSTTGELFF
>TRBV4-3|TRBJ2-1
CASSQDWGGPPYNEQFF
>TRBV2|TRBJ1-3
CASREPWTGRGNTIYF
>TRBV29-1|TRBJ1-4
CSVRDEKLFF
>TRBV30|TRBJ2-7
CAWMARDEQYF
>TRBV30|TRBJ2-2
CAHDRGGVGTGELFF
>TRBV7-2|TRBJ1-4
CASSLVGGTNEKLFF
>TRBV9|TRBJ1-2
CASSVGGRAGYTF
>TRBV18|TRBJ1-3
CASSPAGAGANTIYF
>TRBV4-2|TRBJ1-5
CASSQDPQGIQPQHF
>TRBV29-1|TRBJ1-2
CSAQTGAVAGYTF
>TRBV29-1|TRBJ1-4
CSVGTGAGEKLFF
>TRBV7-9|TRBJ2-2
CASSPRLAGNTGELFF
>TRBV11-2|TRBJ2-7
CASSSTLAVSSYEQYF
>TRBV29-1|TRBJ1-2
CSVEDRVGVGYTF
>TRBV29-1|TRBJ2-1
CSVEEGSGGGNEQFF
>TRBV6-5|NA
CASNPTSGYSYEQYF
>TRBV5-1|TRBJ2-3
CASSARTSKAQDTQYF
>TRBV9|TRBJ2-1
CASSADQRSQGGGNEQFF
>TRBV7-8|TRBJ2-7
CASSFRTGPLVTSYEQYF
>TRBV29-1|TRBJ2-5
CSVVQGRRETQYF
>TRBV27|TRBJ2-7
CASTKGEQYF
>TRBV18|TRBJ1-5
CASSPIQGQSNQPQHF
>TRBV6-5|TRBJ1-3
CASTGVSGNTIYF
>TRBV7-2|TRBJ1-6
CASSFGTAMLYSPLHF
>TRBV7-9|TRBJ1-5
CASSLPGQGVPHQPQHF
>TRBV6-5|TRBJ2-1
CASSLTSGHYNEQFF
>TRBV9|TRBJ1-1
CASSVDSDSYTEAFF
>TRBV11-2|TRBJ2-5
CASSWTLGQGGETQYF
>TRBV30|TRBJ1-2
CAWSVEGRHNYGYTF
>TRBV19|TRBJ1-5
CASSTTDNQPQHF
>TRBV7-2|TRBJ2-3
CASSFERGGSFGDTQYF
>TRBV9|TRBJ2-1
CASSVGAVEDNEQFF
>TRBV7-7|TRBJ2-2
CASSSTGGPDGELFF
>TRBV10-2|TRBJ2-7
CASSGQGYEQYF
>TRBV2|TRBJ1-5
CASSVQGTVGNQPQHF
>TRBV7-8|TRBJ2-6
CASSLPGQGAPGANVLTF
>TRBV7-2|TRBJ2-1
CASSLTLAGGEQFF
>TRBV7-2|TRBJ2-7
CASSLLYEQYF
>TRBV6-1|TRBJ2-7
CASSARDRSYEQYF
>TRBV7-6|TRBJ2-5
CASSLAPGTDQYF
>TRBV19|TRBJ1-1
CASSRTGVNTEAFF
>TRBV12-5|TRBJ1-2
CASGLGHGRPANYGYTF
>TRBV4-2|TRBJ2-7
CASSRVTSGLTYEQYF